Sequencing of this T cell receptor beta chain was carried out in a study of T cells in Graves' hyperthyroidism and ophthalmopathy. General study points: Most clonotypes expanded in thyroid above 0.001 were likewise present in blood. The authors' 13 V-J model separated ophthalmopathy from stable hyperthyroidism.

V was clipped by 5 bases and J by 3 bases; unmatched bases: 4. Germline CDR1 reads MRHNA; CDR2 reads SNTAGT. The CDR3 contains 15 residues. A note on this clonotype: Its specificity is not known.

RNA transcripts gave rise to amplified TCR beta CDR3 regions. Carried out on the TCR CDR3, a first-round RT-PCR used the HTBI primer set. One entry per CDR3 protein results from TCRdb running MiXCR on the multiplex PCR reads. In the table there are about 180,000 distinct CDR3 sequences, less than 10% of which are singletons. Researchers barred patients who had uncontrolled infection, other autoimmune disease, pregnancy or lactation. The TCR sequence derives from a woman under 30 with Graves' hyperthyroidism that later progressed to Graves' ophthalmopathy. Sequenced: blood. The chain uses TRBV6-4 and TRBJ2-3, with 11 nucleotides matching TRBD1. CDR3 in DNA: TGTGCCAGCAGTCCGGGACAGGGGGAGACAGATACGCAGTATTTT. Translation gives CASSPGQGETDTQYF.